This TCR beta chain is from a study of T cells in women clearing cervical HPV infection. Study as a whole: HLA type stays a possible confounder, typing being limited.

Dot-blot hybridization genotyped cervical HPV amplified with MY09/MY11 PCR. TCRdb keeps only in-frame clones here, not all; method: immunoSEQ multiplex PCR. The sample data list around 30,000 clones. CDR3 length: 16 residues. The J segment lost 5 bases and the V segment lost 9 bases, leaving 15 bases of the junction unmatched. Germline V gene lookup returns CDR1 SNHLY and CDR2 FYNNEI. For this clone: The read falls 3 residues short of the CDR3 end, and the missing part is taken from the germline J gene.

The chain employs TRBV2 and TRBJ2-3; 9 nucleotides line up with TRBD2. Specimen: blood buffy coat. This receptor was taken from a woman aged 18 to 75 with a cervical HPV16 infection that either progressed to CIN3+ or cleared (not recorded which). The CDR3 sequence is CARGSISGSSEDTQYF. CDR3 DNA, as far as it was read: TGTGCCAGGGGATCGATTAGCGGGAGTAGTGAAGATACG.